Below are 12 T cell receptor beta chains sequenced from a single sample in a study of human T cells and chemical hapten exposure. TCRdb reprocessed the RACE reads with MiXCR, giving one entry per CDR3 protein. The repertoire holds 65,000 to 95,000 distinct CDR3 sequences, about 6.3% seen once, with roughly 1.4% in the top ten. The time point was: patch test 2, 6 weeks after DPC sensitization. Treatment denoted: therapeutic diphenylcyclopropenone sensitization with weekly scalp DPC. The source was whole blood, collected in connection with sensitization to the hapten diphenylcyclopropenone (DPC). These receptors came from a woman aged 25-40 years with alopecia areata. Some clones in this sample may be carry-over from other donors' samples.

This clonotype was counted ten times or more. The chain links TRBV12-3 or TRBV12-4 to TRBJ1-5; D perhaps matches TRBD1 (5 bases). This CDR3 comprises 12 residues. Trimming removed 6 bases at V and 8 bases at J, with 11 bases between. The CDR3 region is CASSIRVEPQHF. In DNA form, the CDR3 reads TGTGCCAGCAGCATCAGGGTTGAGCCCCAGCATTTT.

This clonotype occurred many times. This chain uses TRBV19 with TRBJ1-2; D is ambiguous. The germline V gene has CDR1 LNHDA and CDR2 SQIVND (reference sequence). The CDR3 is made up of 13 amino acids. The ends were cut back, 4 bases at V and 4 bases at J, with 10 bases in the middle. CDR3 sequence reads: CASSNHPGYGYTF. CDR3 nucleotide sequence: TGTGCCAGTAGTAACCACCCCGGCTATGGCTACACCTTC.

The chain couples TRBV3-1 to TRBJ1-1; tentatively, D is TRBD1 (5 bases). The CDR3 has 15 amino acids. V was trimmed by 0 bases and J by 4 bases, leaving 12 bases between them. CDR1 is LGHDT and CDR2 is YNNKEL in the germline V gene (reference sequence). CDR3 DNA: TGTGCCAGCAGCCAAGATTTCCAGGGCGGCACTGAAGCTTTCTTT. It yields the protein CASSQDFQGGTEAFF. Supplemented by reference TRBV3-1 and TRBJ1-1, the full variable domain reads DTAVSQTPKYLVTQMGNDKSIKCEQNLGHDTMYWYKQDSKKFLKIMFSYNNKELIINETVPNRFSPKSPDKAHLNLHINSLELGDSAVYFCASSQDFQGGTEAFFGQGTRLTVV.

This clonotype turned up a few times. The V call is TRBV29-1, the J call TRBJ2-6; D remains unclear. The CDR3 covers 14 residues. In germline, CDR1 is SQVTM, CDR2 ANQGSEA. V lost 7 bases and J lost 1, with 11 bases in between. CDR3 residues: CSGFTESGANVLTF. The CDR3 DNA follows: TGCAGCGGATTCACCGAATCTGGGGCCAACGTCCTGACTTTC. Complete variable domain (other parts from reference TRBV29-1 and TRBJ2-6): SAVISQKPSRDICQRGTSLTIQCQVDSQVTMMFWYRQQPGQSLTLIATANQGSEATYESGFVIDKFPISRPNLTFSTLTVSNMSPEDSSIYLCSGFTESGANVLTFGAGSRLTVL.

This clonotype has ten or more counts. This chain connects TRBV27 to TRBJ1-6; D ambiguous. Trimming cost V 2 bases and J 3 bases, with 8 bases left between them. CDR1 MNHEY and CDR2 SMNVEV come from the germline V gene (reference sequence). The CDR3 covers 15 residues. The CDR3 reads CASSLGRIYNSPLHF. The CDR3 region has the DNA TGTGCCAGCAGTTTAGGACGGATCTATAATTCACCCCTCCACTTT.

This clonotype was counted at least ten times. The chain couples TRBV29-1 to TRBJ1-1; D unclear. Germline-derived CDR1 and CDR2 are SQVTM and ANQGSEA. Between the trimmed V and J ends, which lost 7 bases and 1 base, there was a span of 7 bases. The CDR3 has 11 amino acids. This chain's CDR3 is CSALRNTEAFF. For the CDR3, the DNA is TGCAGCGCCCTTCGGAACACTGAAGCTTTCTTT.

This clonotype was seen more than once but under ten times. The genes are TRBV7-9 and TRBJ1-6; D is unclear. Trimming shortened V by 0 bases and J by 5 bases, and 8 bases separated the two germline ends. This CDR3 spans 15 amino acids. Germline-derived CDR1 and CDR2 are SEHNR and FQNEAQ (reference sequence). CDR3 in DNA: TGTGCCAGCAGCTTAGCGCTCAGGAATAATTCACCCCTCCACTTT. It translates to CASSLALRNNSPLHF.

This clonotype came up a few times. V gene TRBV7-6 combines with J gene TRBJ1-4, with D possibly being TRBD1 (5 bases). CDR3 length: 15 amino acids. Per germline, CDR1 SGHVS and CDR2 FNYEAQ. Between the trimmed V and J ends, which lost 1 base and 4 bases, there was a span of 10 bases. The CDR3 nucleotides read TGTGCCAGCAGCTTAGGACAGACGATTAATGAAAAACTGTTTTTT. It yields the protein CASSLGQTINEKLFF.

The chain has TRBV21-1 and TRBJ1-6; TRBD1 was called by the table and not checked on the DNA. TRBV21-1 is a pseudogene locus. The CDR3 consists of 12 residues. This CDR3 is CASSPGNSPLHF. In DNA form, the CDR3 reads TGTGCCAGCAGCCCAGGGAATTCACCCCTCCACTTT.

This clonotype was detected ten times or more. V usage is TRBV6-2 or TRBV6-3 and J usage is TRBJ1-5, with unresolved D. Germline CDR1 is MNHEY and CDR2 is SVGEGT. The CDR3 is 14 amino acids. V gave up 2 bases and J gave up 3 bases, with 8 bases separating them. The CDR3 nucleotides read TGTGCCAGCAGTTACGGAAGGTCCAATCAGCCCCAGCATTTT. Protein: CASSYGRSNQPQHF.

There are many counts of this clonotype. This rearrangement joins TRBV2 to TRBJ2-7; TRBD1 agrees at 9 bases. The germline gives CDR1 SNHLY, CDR2 FYNNEI. CDR3 length: 17 residues. V trimming: 3 bases; J trimming: 2 bases; junction bases outside the gene matches: 11. CDR3 nucleotide sequence: TGTGCCAGCAGTGATACCGGCCCAGGACAGGGGACCTACGAGCAGTACTTC. Protein: CASSDTGPGQGTYEQYF.

Regarding this clonotype: Just one base apart from a much larger clone, this may be a read error. The CDR3 sequence is CVSSRQGYNEQFF. The CDR3 bases are TGTGTCAGCAGCCGACAGGGTTACAATGAGCAGTTCTTC. The chain is built from TRBV7-8 and TRBJ2-1; the match to TRBD1 covers 7 bases. Looked up from germline, CDR1 is SGHVS and CDR2 is FQNEAQ. This CDR3 has 13 amino acids.